This T cell receptor beta chain stems from a study of CD8+CD57+ T cells in acquired aplastic anemia. Overall study context: Across the sorted CD4+ and CD8+ cells, DNA amounts averaged approximately 3.1 ug.

General study results and limits: The study found no significant CD8+ Simpson's diversity difference between patients and controls. Patients and controls had in common around 29 CD8+ CDR3 sequences.

Germline V gives CDR1 DFQATT, CDR2 SNEGSKA (reference sequence). The V gene end was trimmed by 5 bases and the J gene end by 0 bases; junction bases not matched to a gene: 6. The length of the CDR3 is 14 residues. Patients chosen for sequencing had shown CD8+CD57+ cell expansion by flow cytometry. Therapy had not been given to patients before blood sampling. In regard to this clonotype: Antigen unknown.

Profiling that covered TCR beta VDJ and CDR3 relied on genomic DNA as its template. MiXCR, run by TCRdb on the reads, gives a single entry per CDR3 protein. The sample yields approximately 300,000 distinct CDR3 sequences, around three fifths seen once. The receptor was isolated from a human donor with aplastic anemia. This chain links TRBV20-1 with TRBJ1-1; 7 bases agree with TRBD1. Source material: sorted CD4+, CD8+, or CD8+CD57+ T cells (not recorded which) from PBMCs. For the CDR3, the DNA is TGCAGTGCTTTTACAGGGGCTATGAACACTGAAGCTTTCTTT. This codes for CSAFTGAMNTEAFF.